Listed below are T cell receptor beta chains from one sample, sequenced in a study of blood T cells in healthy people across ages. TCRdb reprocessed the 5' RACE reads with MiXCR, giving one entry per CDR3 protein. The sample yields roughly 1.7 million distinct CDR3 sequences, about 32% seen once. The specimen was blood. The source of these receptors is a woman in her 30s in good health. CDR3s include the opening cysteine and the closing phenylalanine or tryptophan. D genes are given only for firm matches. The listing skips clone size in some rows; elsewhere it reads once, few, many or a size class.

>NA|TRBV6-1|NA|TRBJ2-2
CASSATPVAGELFF
TGTGCCAGCAGTGCTACTCCCGTGGCCGGGGAGCTGTTTTTT
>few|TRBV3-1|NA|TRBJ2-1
CASSQTRGRQFF
TGTGCCAGCAGCCAGACTCGGGGGAGGCAGTTCTTC
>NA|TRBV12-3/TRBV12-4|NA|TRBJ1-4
CASSPRDGGMGGKRFF
TGTGCCAGCAGCCCAAGGGATGGGGGGATGGGTGGAAAACGGTTTTTT
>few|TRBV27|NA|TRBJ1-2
CASSPQTGRTIYGYTF
TGTGCCAGCAGTCCCCAGACGGGACGGACGATCTATGGCTACACCTTC
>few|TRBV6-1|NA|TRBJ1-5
CASSEIQPQHF
TGTGCCAGCAGTGAAATCCAGCCCCAGCATTTT
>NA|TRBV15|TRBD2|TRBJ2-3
CATSIGLAGVEDTQYF
TGTGCCACCAGCATAGGACTAGCGGGAGTCGAAGATACGCAGTATTTT
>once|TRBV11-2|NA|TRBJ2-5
CASRSGRTYQETQYF
TGTGCCAGCCGGTCGGGGCGTACGTACCAAGAGACCCAGTACTTC
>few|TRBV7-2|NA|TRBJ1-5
CASSLGPTPQHF
TGTGCCAGCAGCTTAGGGCCCACGCCCCAGCATTTT
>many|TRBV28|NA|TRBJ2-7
CASSLGFVPYEQYF
TGTGCCAGCAGTTTGGGATTCGTCCCCTACGAGCAGTACTTC
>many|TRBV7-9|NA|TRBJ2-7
CASSPAGAGEQYF
TGTGCCAGCAGCCCCGCGGGGGCGGGTGAGCAGTACTTC
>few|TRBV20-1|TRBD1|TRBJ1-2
CSASTGAYGYTF
TGCAGTGCTTCGACAGGGGCCTATGGCTACACCTTC
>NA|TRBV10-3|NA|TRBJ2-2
CAISGAATNTGELFF
TGTGCCATCAGTGGGGCTGCGACGAACACCGGGGAGCTGTTTTTT
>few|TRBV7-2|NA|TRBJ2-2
CASSLGGVVSGTGELFF
TGTGCCAGCAGCTTAGGAGGGGTTGTATCGGGTACCGGGGAGCTGTTTTTT
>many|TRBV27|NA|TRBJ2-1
CASSPSWTYNEQFF
TGTGCCAGCAGCCCGAGCTGGACCTACAATGAGCAGTTCTTC